The source of this TCR beta chain is a study of blood T cell repertoires in COVID-19. Study as a whole: Samples came from the United States, Italy and Spain, spanning acute and convalescent COVID-19. The analysed material was cDNA or gDNA that came from T cells, B-cell-depleted T cells, or PBMCs.

Comments on this clone: Other DNA sequences in this sample translate to the same CDR3.

Cohorts were assigned according to the clinical history that participants reported. The recovered donors of Cohort 3 showed two negative PCRs, clearance, or symptom resolution. Produced via immunoSEQ multiplex PCR; TCRdb's table is partial and in-frame only. This sample yields about 360,000 clones, of which 87% are seen a single time; 1% to 1.5% belongs to the top ten. This CDR3 is 14 amino acids long. J lost 4 bases, V lost 3 bases, and 2 bases had no gene match. Germline V gives CDR1 MGHRA, CDR2 YSYEKL. Sequenced: PBMCs or T cells enriched from blood (not recorded which). The sequence derives from a man aged 25-40 years who had recovered from COVID-19. This chain links TRBV4-1 with TRBJ2-2, with TRBD1 identical over 7 bases. The CDR3 DNA sequence: TGCGCCAGCAGCCAGCCAGGGGGCACCGGGGAGCTGTTTTTT. Amino acid sequence: CASSQPGGTGELFF.